This entry lists 28 T cell receptor beta chains sequenced from one sample in a study of cytomegalovirus exposure and HLA in healthy donors (TCRdb year 2017). Library construction relied on the immunoSEQ multiplex PCR assay. For the multiplex PCR, a mixture combining 60 forward primers for TCR Vbeta segments and 13 reverse primers for TCR Jbeta segments was used. TCRdb took over this immuneACCESS table, retaining in-frame rearrangements with V and J assigned. Such tables are incomplete; in checked studies, under half of the missing clones stem from an unresolved V gene, and the remainder is unexplained. This sample is represented by around 200,000 clones; roughly 80% of them were singletons. About 14% of the sample belongs to the ten largest clones. The material sequenced was PBMCs. The origin of the receptors is a man aged 35 to 55 in good health and CMV-seronegative.

The CDR3 bases are TGTGCCAGCAGCCAACTAGCGGGAGTTGAAGATACGCAGTATTTT. It codes for CASSQLAGVEDTQYF. V is TRBV4-2 and J is TRBJ2-3, with 10 bases identical to TRBD2. Germline assignment: CDR1 LGHNA and CDR2 YNFKEQ. The CDR3 is 15 amino acids. Germline trimming cut 2 bases from V and 5 bases from J; bases unmatched to any gene: 4.

This rearrangement joins TRBV5-4 to TRBJ2-1, with TRBD1 matching 9 bases. With 3 bases clipped from V and 7 bases from J, the junction kept 8 bases outside the gene matches. From germline, CDR1 is SGHNT and CDR2 YYREEE (reference sequence). This CDR3 region has 15 residues. CDR3 residues: CASSYPGQGWNEQFF. CDR3 nucleotides: TGTGCCAGCAGCTATCCGGGACAGGGTTGGAATGAGCAGTTCTTC.

In nucleotides, the CDR3 is TGTGCCAGCAGTGACCCACAAGCGGGTTACAATGAGCAGTTCTTC. This translates into CASSDPQAGYNEQFF. The V gene is TRBV6-4, the J gene TRBJ2-1; tentative D call: TRBD2 (6 bases). The V end was cut by 2 bases, the J end by 4 bases, with 12 bases between. Germline V gene sequence: CDR1 MRHNA, CDR2 SNTAGT. CDR3 size: 15 residues.

The chain is built from TRBV6-5 and TRBJ2-5; 8 bases agree with TRBD1. Germline V gene lookup returns CDR1 MNHEY and CDR2 SVGAGI. Trimming took 4 bases from V and 11 from J; bases not matched to a gene: 9. This CDR3 is built from 13 residues. In DNA, the CDR3 is TGTGCCAGCAGTTTTGGACAGGGATGGGAGCAGTACTTC. It encodes CASSFGQGWEQYF.

This clone has just a few counts. V gene TRBV4-3 combines with J gene TRBJ1-1; 7 bases line up with TRBD1. CDR1 and CDR2 from the germline V gene are LGHNA and YSLEER. This CDR3 is 14 amino acids long. Trimming cost V 1 base and J 5 bases; bases outside gene matches: 4. As DNA, the CDR3 is TGCGCCAGCAGCCAAGGACAGGGCGGGACTGAAGCTTTCTTT. Its translation is CASSQGQGGTEAFF.

Worth noting for this clone: Other DNA sequences from this sample encode an identical CDR3 as well. V is TRBV28 and J is TRBJ1-2; D is undetermined. The germline CDR1 and CDR2 sequences are MDHEN and SYDVKM. This CDR3 region has 12 residues. The V gene lost 2 bases and the J gene lost 4 bases, with 5 bases spanning the gap. The CDR3 nucleotides are TGTGCCAGCAGTTTACGCAGCTATGGCTACACCTTC. Its translation is CASSLRSYGYTF.

The chain employs TRBV9 and TRBJ2-1; the match to TRBD2 covers 16 bases. The ends lost 3 bases at V and 10 bases at J; junction bases unmatched: 7. Germline V gene lookup returns CDR1 SGDLS and CDR2 YYNGEE. CDR3 size: 16 residues. The CDR3 DNA reads TGTGCCAGCAGCGGCCCGGGACTAGCGGGAGGGAGGGAGCAGTTCTTC. Residues: CASSGPGLAGGREQFF.

This clone was detected only once. The chain is built from TRBV15 and TRBJ1-1; D remains unclear. Germline V gene data show CDR1 as LNHNV and CDR2 as YYDKDF (reference sequence). This CDR3 comprises 14 residues. Trimming removed 0 bases from V and 3 bases from J, with 8 bases in between. CDR3 amino acids: CATSRDFYDTEAFF. The CDR3 region has the DNA TGTGCCACCAGCAGAGATTTTTATGACACTGAAGCTTTCTTT.

V gene TRBV11-2 combines with J gene TRBJ1-6; D possibly corresponds to TRBD1 (5 bases). Germline values: CDR1 SGHAT, CDR2 FQNNGV. There are 13 residues in the CDR3. V lost 3 bases, J lost 10 bases, and 10 bases lay in between. CDR3 amino acids: CASSFGGGSPLHF. DNA of the CDR3: TGTGCCAGCAGCTTTGGGGGGGGATCACCCCTCCACTTT.

The J gene is TRBJ2-2, the V gene TRBV7-6, with 12 bases aligning to TRBD2. Unmatched junction bases numbered 12, after V lost 5 bases and J lost 5 bases. Germline CDR1 reads SGHVS; CDR2 reads FNYEAQ. The length of the CDR3 is 18 residues. CDR3 DNA: TGTGCCAGCAGCCCCCGACTAGCGGGAGTAGTAGAAACCGGGGAGCTGTTTTTT. Residues: CASSPRLAGVVETGELFF.

This clone was recorded a few times. The rearrangement links TRBV5-4 to TRBJ2-1; the match to TRBD2 covers 15 bases. The CDR3 contains 20 residues. J gave up 7 bases and V 3 bases, and 17 bases lay outside the gene matches. In germline, CDR1 is SGHNT, CDR2 YYREEE (reference sequence). The CDR3 region has the DNA TGTGCCAGCAGCTACACTCGTGGACTAGCGGGGGGGGAGCCTAAGAATGAGCAGTTCTTC. Translated, it gives CASSYTRGLAGGEPKNEQFF.

The rearrangement uses TRBV19 and TRBJ2-2, with D possibly matching TRBD2 (5 bases). The CDR3 contains 17 residues. V lost 10 bases and J lost 3, with 24 bases in between. CDR1 is LNHDA and CDR2 is SQIVND in the germline V gene (reference sequence). CDR3 sequence: CATSRGFGVLYTGELFF. The CDR3, as DNA: TGTGCCACCTCACGGGGTTTTGGGGTACTCTACACCGGGGAGCTGTTTTTT. Together with reference TRBV19 and TRBJ2-2, the CDR3 gives the full variable domain: DGGITQSPKYLFRKEGQNVTLSCEQNLNHDAMYWYRQDPGQGLRLIYYSQIVNDFQKGDIAEGYSVSREKKESFPLTVTSAQKNPTAFYLCATSRGFGVLYTGELFFGEGSRLTVL.

The rearrangement uses TRBV7-9 and TRBJ1-4; perhaps TRBD1 as D (6 bases). Between the trimmed V and J ends, which lost 5 bases and 3 bases, there was a span of 13 bases. The CDR3 runs 15 residues. Germline CDR1 and CDR2: SEHNR and FQNEAQ (reference sequence). CDR3 DNA sequence: TGTGCCAGCAGCGCAACCCAGGGGCCTAATGAAAAACTGTTTTTT. Its protein product is CASSATQGPNEKLFF.

This clone was picked up a small number of times. CDR3 nucleotides: TGCGCCAGCAGTGAGGCTAGCGGGAGCTTCGAGCAGTACTTC. As protein: CASSEASGSFEQYF. V usage is TRBV10-1 and J usage is TRBJ2-7; TRBD2 agrees at 10 bases. CDR3 length: 14 residues. V shed 2 bases and J 6 bases; nucleotides not matched to a gene: 4. The V gene's germline CDR1 is WNHNN and CDR2 SYGVQD (reference sequence).

V gene TRBV18 combines with J gene TRBJ1-3; D ambiguous. In germline, CDR1 is KGHSH, CDR2 LQKENI. The CDR3 totals 16 residues. V dropped 3 bases and J dropped 0 bases, with 12 bases sitting between them. The CDR3 loop is CASSPQREASGNTIYF. The CDR3 bases are TGTGCCAGCTCACCTCAGAGAGAGGCCTCTGGAAACACCATATATTTT.

The chain is built from TRBV5-6 and TRBJ2-3; 11 bases fit TRBD2. J gave up 5 bases and V 1 base, and 3 bases lay outside the gene matches. The CDR3 totals 15 residues. Per the germline V gene, CDR1 is SGHDT and CDR2 is YYEEEE. As DNA, the CDR3 is TGTGCCAGCAGCTTGAAACTAGCGGGAGTAGATACGCAGTATTTT. Protein product: CASSLKLAGVDTQYF.

This clone has only one observation. This rearrangement joins TRBV28 to TRBJ1-1, with TRBD1 matching 8 bases. V lost 4 bases and J lost 11; bases outside the gene matches: 9. Germline loops: CDR1 MDHEN, CDR2 SYDVKM. CDR3 length: 13 amino acids. CDR3 DNA: TGTGCCAGCAGTTACAACAACAGGGGGTATGCTTTCTTT. It yields the protein CASSYNNRGYAFF.

This chain uses TRBV18 with TRBJ1-2; 7 bases align to TRBD1. The trim removed 6 bases at V and 4 bases at J, leaving 8 bases unmatched. CDR1 and CDR2 from the germline V gene are KGHSH and LQKENI. The CDR3 has 14 amino acids. The CDR3 is CASSLLRDSYGYTF. The CDR3, as DNA: TGTGCCAGCTCGCTTCTCCGGGACAGCTATGGCTACACCTTC.

This rearrangement joins TRBV6-5 to TRBJ1-2; TRBD1 matches 8 bases. After removal of 6 bases from V and 4 bases from J, the junction contained 7 bases not matched to a gene. The CDR3 is 14 residues long. Germline V gives CDR1 MNHEY, CDR2 SVGAGI. The CDR3 is CASRTDRAGYGYTF. For the CDR3, the DNA is TGTGCCAGCAGGACGGACAGGGCGGGCTATGGCTACACCTTC.

This sequence joins TRBV19 and TRBJ2-7; D remains ambiguous. The length of the CDR3 is 17 residues. Germline V gene lookup returns CDR1 LNHDA and CDR2 SQIVND (reference sequence). V dropped 3 bases and J dropped 1 base, with 19 bases sitting between them. The CDR3 loop reads CASSISPAASLSYEQYF. The CDR3 nucleotides read TGTGCCAGTAGTATCTCCCCTGCGGCAAGCCTTTCCTACGAGCAGTACTTC.

The rearrangement joins TRBV4-1 to TRBJ1-6; D remains unclear. This CDR3 contains 18 residues. Trimming took 0 bases from V and 8 from J, leaving 20 bases between them. From germline, CDR1 is MGHRA and CDR2 YSYEKL. CDR3 bases: TGCGCCAGCAGCCAAGATCAACCCTCCTTGGCCCTTGATTCACCCCTCCACTTT. Translating it yields CASSQDQPSLALDSPLHF.

In DNA form, the CDR3 reads TGCGCCAGCAGCTTGGGTACTAGCGGGAGGTTGGGCGAGCAGTACTTC. Residues: CASSLGTSGRLGEQYF. V is TRBV5-1 and J is TRBJ2-7; TRBD2 agrees at 12 bases. The length of the CDR3 is 16 residues. The germline CDR1 and CDR2 sequences are SGHRS and YFSETQ. The junction had 7 bases not matched to a gene; V was cut back by 0 bases and J by 6 bases.

This clone occurred once. V is TRBV5-1 and J is TRBJ1-5; 10 positions match TRBD1. With 4 bases clipped from V and 4 bases from J, the junction kept 2 bases outside the gene matches. This CDR3 contains 14 residues. Germline-derived CDR1 and CDR2 are SGHRS and YFSETQ. CDR3 sequence: CASSAGQGNQPQHF. CDR3 DNA sequence: TGCGCCAGCAGCGCGGGACAGGGGAATCAGCCCCAGCATTTT.

The chain is built from TRBV7-8 and TRBJ2-2; TRBD2 agrees at 9 bases. CDR1 and CDR2 (germline): SGHVS, FQNEAQ. The CDR3 runs to 15 residues. V was clipped by 5 bases and J by 3 bases; unmatched bases: 4. The CDR3 DNA reads TGTGCCAGCAGCCATAGCGGGGGATACACCGGGGAGCTGTTTTTT. Translating it yields CASSHSGGYTGELFF.

This sequence joins TRBV9 and TRBJ1-5, with 9 nucleotides matching TRBD1. This CDR3 region has 15 residues. The germline gives CDR1 SGDLS, CDR2 YYNGEE. The V segment lost 3 bases and the J segment 3 bases; nucleotides outside the gene matches: 4. The CDR3 DNA is TGTGCCAGCAGCGAAGGGACAGGGAACAATCAGCCCCAGCATTTT. Residues: CASSEGTGNNQPQHF.

CDR3 sequence reads: CASRGGQGAGELFF. The CDR3 DNA reads TGTGCCAGCAGGGGGGGACAGGGGGCCGGGGAGCTGTTTTTT. The chain uses TRBV2 and TRBJ2-2; 11 bases agree with TRBD1. CDR3 length: 14 amino acids. V shed 6 bases, J shed 6 bases, and the junction held 3 bases outside the gene matches. The germline V gene has CDR1 SNHLY and CDR2 FYNNEI.

Concerning this clone: The sample carries other DNA sequences with the same CDR3. The CDR3 nucleotides read TGTGCCAGCAGCTTAGACAGGGGAAGTACTGAAGCTTTCTTT. This encodes CASSLDRGSTEAFF. The chain joins TRBV7-8 to TRBJ1-1; 7 positions match TRBD1. The CDR3 runs 14 residues. The germline V gene encodes CDR1 SGHVS and CDR2 FQNEAQ. The V segment lost 1 base and the J segment 5 bases; nucleotides outside the gene matches: 4.

The chain joins TRBV7-3 to TRBJ2-3; D might be TRBD2 (6 bases). From germline, CDR1 is SGHTA and CDR2 FQGTGA. This CDR3 comprises 13 residues. With 5 bases removed from V and 5 bases from J, the gap between germline ends came to 11 bases. The CDR3 sequence is CASSPNSGDTQYF. Here the CDR3 DNA reads TGTGCCAGCAGCCCGAATAGCGGAGATACGCAGTATTTT.